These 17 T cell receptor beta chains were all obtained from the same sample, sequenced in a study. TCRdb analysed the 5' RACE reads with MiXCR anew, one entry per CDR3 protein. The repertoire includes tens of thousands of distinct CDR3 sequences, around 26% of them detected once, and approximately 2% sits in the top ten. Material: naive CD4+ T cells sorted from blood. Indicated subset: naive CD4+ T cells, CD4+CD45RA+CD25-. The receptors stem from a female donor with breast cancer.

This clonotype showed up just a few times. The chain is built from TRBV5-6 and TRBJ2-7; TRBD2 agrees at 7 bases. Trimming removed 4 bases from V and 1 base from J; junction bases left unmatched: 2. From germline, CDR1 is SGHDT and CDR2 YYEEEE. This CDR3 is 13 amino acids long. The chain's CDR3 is CASSGGGSYEQYF. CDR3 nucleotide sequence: TGTGCCAGCAGCGGGGGAGGGTCCTACGAGCAGTACTTC. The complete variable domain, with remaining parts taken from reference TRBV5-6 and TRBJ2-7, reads DAGVTQSPTHLIKTRGQQVTLRCSPKSGHDTVSWYQQALGQGPQFIFQYYEEEERQRGNFPDRFSGHQFPNYSSELNVNALLLGDSALYLCASSGGGSYEQYFGPGTRLTVT.

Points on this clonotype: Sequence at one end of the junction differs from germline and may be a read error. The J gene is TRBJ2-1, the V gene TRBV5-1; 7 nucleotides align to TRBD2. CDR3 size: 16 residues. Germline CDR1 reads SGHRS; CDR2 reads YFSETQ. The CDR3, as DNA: TGCGCCGGCAGCCCTATAAGCGGGAACATCTACAATGAGCAGTTCTTC. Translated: CAGSPISGNIYNEQFF. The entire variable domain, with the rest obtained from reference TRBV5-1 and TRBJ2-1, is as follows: KAGVTQTPRYLIKTRGQQVTLSCSPISGHRSVSWYQQTPGQGLQFLFEYFSETQRNKGNFPGRFSGRQFSNSRSEMNVSTLELGDSALYLCAGSPISGNIYNEQFFGPGTRLTVL.

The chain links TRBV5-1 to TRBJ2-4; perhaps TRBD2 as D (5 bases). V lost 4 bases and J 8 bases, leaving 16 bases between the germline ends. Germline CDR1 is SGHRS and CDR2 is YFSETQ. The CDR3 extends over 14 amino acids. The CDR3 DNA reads TGCGCCAGCAGCCCCCGGCCCGGGGTTGACATTCAGTACTTC. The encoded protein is CASSPRPGVDIQYF.

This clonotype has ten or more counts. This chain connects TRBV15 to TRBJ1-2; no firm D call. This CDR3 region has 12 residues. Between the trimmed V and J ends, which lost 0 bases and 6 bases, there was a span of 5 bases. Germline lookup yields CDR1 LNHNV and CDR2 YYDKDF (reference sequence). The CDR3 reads CATSRDYDGYTF. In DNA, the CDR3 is TGTGCCACCAGCAGAGATTACGATGGCTACACCTTC.

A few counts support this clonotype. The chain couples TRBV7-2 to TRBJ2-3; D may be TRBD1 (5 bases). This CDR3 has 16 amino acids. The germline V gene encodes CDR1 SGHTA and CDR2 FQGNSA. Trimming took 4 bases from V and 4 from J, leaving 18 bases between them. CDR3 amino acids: CASSSKTGSEADTQYF. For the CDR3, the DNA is TGTGCCAGCAGCTCGAAAACAGGATCTGAGGCAGATACGCAGTATTTT. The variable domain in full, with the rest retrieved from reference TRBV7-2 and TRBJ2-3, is GAGVSQSPSNKVTEKGKDVELRCDPISGHTALYWYRQSLGQGLEFLIYFQGNSAPDKSGLPSDRFSAERTGGSVSTLTIQRTQQEDSAVYLCASSSKTGSEADTQYFGPGTRLTVL.

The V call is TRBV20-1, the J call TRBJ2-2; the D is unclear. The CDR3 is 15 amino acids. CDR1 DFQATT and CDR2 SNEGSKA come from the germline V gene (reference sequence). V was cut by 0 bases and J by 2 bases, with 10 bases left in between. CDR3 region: CSARDGRSNTGELFF. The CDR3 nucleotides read TGCAGTGCTAGAGATGGGCGCAGTAACACCGGGGAGCTGTTTTTT.

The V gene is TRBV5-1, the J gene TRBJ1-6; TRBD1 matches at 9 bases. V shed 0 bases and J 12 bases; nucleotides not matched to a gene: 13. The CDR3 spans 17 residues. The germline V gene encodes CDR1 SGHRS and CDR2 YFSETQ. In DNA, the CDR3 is TGCGCCAGCAGCTTGGCGAACTCCGGGACAGGGAGGGAACCCCTCCACTTT. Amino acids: CASSLANSGTGREPLHF.

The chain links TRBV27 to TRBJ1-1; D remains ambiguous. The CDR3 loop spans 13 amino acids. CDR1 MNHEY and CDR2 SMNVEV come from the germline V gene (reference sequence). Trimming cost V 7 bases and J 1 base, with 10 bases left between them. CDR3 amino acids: CASTRRANTEAFF. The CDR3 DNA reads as TGTGCCAGCACGAGGCGGGCGAACACTGAAGCTTTCTTT.

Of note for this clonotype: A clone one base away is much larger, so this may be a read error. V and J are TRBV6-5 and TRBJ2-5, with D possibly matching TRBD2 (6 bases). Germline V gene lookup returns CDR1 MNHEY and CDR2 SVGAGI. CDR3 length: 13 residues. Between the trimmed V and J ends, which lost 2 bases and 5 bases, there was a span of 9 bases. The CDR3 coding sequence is TGTGCCAGCAGTTACCCGAGCGGGGAGACCCAGTACTTC. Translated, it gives CASSYPSGETQYF.

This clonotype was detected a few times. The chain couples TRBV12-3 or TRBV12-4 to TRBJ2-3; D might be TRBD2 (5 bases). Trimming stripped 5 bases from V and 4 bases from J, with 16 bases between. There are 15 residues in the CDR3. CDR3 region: CASSTAGLSADTQYF. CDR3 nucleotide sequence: TGTGCCAGCAGTACCGCCGGACTTTCCGCAGATACGCAGTATTTT.

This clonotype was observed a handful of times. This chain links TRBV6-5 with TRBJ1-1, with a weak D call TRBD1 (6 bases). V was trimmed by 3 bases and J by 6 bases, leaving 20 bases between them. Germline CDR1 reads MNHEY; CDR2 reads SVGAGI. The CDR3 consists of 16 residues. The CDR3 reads CASSYRQGPPQPEAFF. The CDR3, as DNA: TGTGCCAGCAGTTATCGGCAGGGGCCACCCCAGCCTGAAGCTTTCTTT.

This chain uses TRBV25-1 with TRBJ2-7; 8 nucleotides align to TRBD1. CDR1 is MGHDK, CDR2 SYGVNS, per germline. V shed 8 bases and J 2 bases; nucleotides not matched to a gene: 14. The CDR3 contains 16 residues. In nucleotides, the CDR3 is TGTGCCAGCGGGGGACAGGCCATCCCGAAGACCTACGAGCAGTACTTC. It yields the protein CASGGQAIPKTYEQYF.

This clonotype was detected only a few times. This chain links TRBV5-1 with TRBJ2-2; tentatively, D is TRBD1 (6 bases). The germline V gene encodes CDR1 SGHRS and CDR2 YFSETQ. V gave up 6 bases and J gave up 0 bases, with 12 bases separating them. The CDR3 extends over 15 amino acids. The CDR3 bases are TGCGCCAGCAATACGGGACAAACGAACACCGGGGAGCTGTTTTTT. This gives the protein CASNTGQTNTGELFF.

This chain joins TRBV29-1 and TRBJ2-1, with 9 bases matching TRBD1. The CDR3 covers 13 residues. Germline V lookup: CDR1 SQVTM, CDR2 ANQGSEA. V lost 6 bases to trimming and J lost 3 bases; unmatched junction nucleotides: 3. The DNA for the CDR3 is TGCAGCGTGGACAGGGGACTCTACAATGAGCAGTTCTTC. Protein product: CSVDRGLYNEQFF.

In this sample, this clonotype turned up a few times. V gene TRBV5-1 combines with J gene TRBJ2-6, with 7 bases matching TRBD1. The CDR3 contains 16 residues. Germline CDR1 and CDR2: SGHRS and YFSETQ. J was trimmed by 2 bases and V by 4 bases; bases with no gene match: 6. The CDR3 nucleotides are TGCGCCAGCAGCGGCAGGGGGTCGACTGGGGCCAACGTCCTGACTTTC. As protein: CASSGRGSTGANVLTF.

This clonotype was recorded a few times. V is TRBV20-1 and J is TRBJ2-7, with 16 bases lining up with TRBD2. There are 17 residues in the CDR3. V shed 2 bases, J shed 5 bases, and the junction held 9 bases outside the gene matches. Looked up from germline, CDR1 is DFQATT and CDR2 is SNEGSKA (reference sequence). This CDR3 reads CSARPGTSGRAYDEQYF. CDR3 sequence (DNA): TGCAGTGCTAGACCCGGGACTAGCGGGAGGGCGTACGACGAGCAGTACTTC.

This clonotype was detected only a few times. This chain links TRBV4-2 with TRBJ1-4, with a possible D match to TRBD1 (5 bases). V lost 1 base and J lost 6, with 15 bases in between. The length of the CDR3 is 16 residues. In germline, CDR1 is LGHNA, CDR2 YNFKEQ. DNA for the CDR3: TGTGCCAGCAGCCAAGTCCGGGGCAGAGCAGATGAAAAACTGTTTTTT. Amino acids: CASSQVRGRADEKLFF.